This section outlines one T cell receptor (beta chain) sequence together with its context. Its antigen is not identified. The repertoire was sequenced with immunoSEQ multiplex PCR; TCRdb's copy has only in-frame clones and lacks some. The table records 95,000 to 130,000 clones, around 88% of them present only once. This sample was taken from a study of T cell responses to AZD1222 COVID-19 vaccine. Study conclusions and caveats: A reported finding is that nearly half of spike-specific TCRs target unmutated variant regions.

Trimming cost V 6 bases and J 6 bases, with 21 bases left between them. Germline CDR1 KGHSH, CDR2 LQKENI. The CDR3 runs 15 residues. The V and J genes are TRBV18 and TRBJ2-7; tentatively, D is TRBD1 (6 bases). This specimen consisted of peripheral blood, obtained on day 0 of AZD1222 vaccination. The sequence came from an adult in good health. This CDR3 is CASSDEQGSMVEQYF. The CDR3 nucleotides read TGTGCCAGCTCCGACGAACAGGGTTCGATGGTCGAGCAGTACTTC.